The 30 T cell receptor beta chains below were found in one sample sequenced in a study of T cell repertoires in cytomegalovirus infection. TCRdb re-derived calls from the reads in MiXCR, one entry per CDR3 protein. The repertoire consists of some 99,000 distinct CDR3 sequences, with around 28% occurring once and the leading ten covering about 81%. No antigen has been assigned to these receptors. The sequenced sample was CD8+ T cells from cultured PBMCs, obtained from culture after CMV antigen stimulation. The receptor set was obtained from a human donor in good health (CMV status not recorded). Some clones in this sample may be carry-over from other donors' samples.

The rearrangement uses TRBV2 and TRBJ2-3; 8 positions agree with TRBD2. CDR1 and CDR2 from the germline V gene are SNHLY and FYNNEI. The CDR3 extends over 13 amino acids. The J segment lost 3 bases and the V segment lost 11 bases, leaving 7 bases of the junction unmatched. In DNA form, the CDR3 reads TGTGCCGGACTCGAGCGGGAGACAGATACGCAGTATTTT. This encodes CAGLERETDTQYF.

This clonotype was counted only a few times. The CDR3 spells CASSSIADSSYNEQFF. The CDR3 region has the DNA TGTGCCAGCAGCTCTATCGCGGACTCCTCCTACAATGAGCAGTTCTTC. This sequence joins TRBV7-9 and TRBJ2-1; D is possibly TRBD2 (5 bases). CDR3 length: 16 amino acids. The germline V gene has CDR1 SEHNR and CDR2 FQNEAQ (reference sequence). Between the trimmed V and J ends, which lost 4 bases and 0 bases, there was a span of 13 bases.

The chain has TRBV19 and TRBJ1-5; D is unclear. CDR3 length: 14 residues. Trimming stripped 7 bases from V and 7 bases from J, with 17 bases between. Germline lookup yields CDR1 LNHDA and CDR2 SQIVND (reference sequence). CDR3 protein: CASIGPDLWQPQHF. Written as DNA, the CDR3 is TGTGCCAGTATAGGCCCAGACTTGTGGCAGCCCCAGCATTTT.

CDR3 sequence reads: CSARTRGSYEQYF. The CDR3 DNA reads as TGCAGTGCTAGGACGCGGGGGAGCTACGAGCAGTACTTC. The V and J genes are TRBV20-1 and TRBJ2-7, with 7 bases that match TRBD2. V lost 3 bases, J lost 3 bases, and 5 bases stayed unmatched. The V gene's germline CDR1 is DFQATT and CDR2 SNEGSKA (reference sequence). The CDR3 has 13 amino acids.

This chain joins TRBV7-8 and TRBJ1-4, with D possibly matching TRBD1 (6 bases). Germline lookup yields CDR1 SGHVS and CDR2 FQNEAQ. The V end was cut by 5 bases, the J end by 4 bases, with 17 bases between. The CDR3 is 16 residues long. The CDR3 loop reads CASSDRRQGSNEKLFF. In nucleotides, the CDR3 is TGTGCCAGCAGCGACCGACGGCAGGGGAGTAATGAAAAACTGTTTTTT.

The V and J genes are TRBV6-6 and TRBJ2-7; 7 bases align to TRBD2. Germline loops: CDR1 MNHNY, CDR2 SVGAGI (reference sequence). The CDR3 loop spans 13 amino acids. V lost 5 bases to trimming and J lost 3 bases; unmatched junction nucleotides: 4. The CDR3 sequence is CASSVSGGYEQYF. The DNA for the CDR3 is TGTGCCAGCAGTGTCTCGGGAGGCTACGAGCAGTACTTC.

This clonotype was counted only a few times. The chain has TRBV7-9 and TRBJ1-1, with D possibly matching TRBD1 (5 bases). V dropped 1 base and J dropped 7 bases, with 13 bases sitting between them. From germline, CDR1 is SEHNR and CDR2 FQNEAQ (reference sequence). CDR3 length equals 14 residues. The CDR3 region is CASSLGGDVGEAFF. The CDR3 coding sequence is TGTGCCAGCAGCTTAGGGGGGGACGTTGGTGAAGCTTTCTTT.

This clonotype was observed a handful of times. V and J are TRBV6-5 and TRBJ1-2, with TRBD1 identical over 8 bases. There are 14 residues in the CDR3. Trimming cost V 2 bases and J 7 bases; bases outside gene matches: 6. CDR1 and CDR2 from the germline V gene are MNHEY and SVGAGI. CDR3 sequence: CASSYVQGAPGYTF. Here the CDR3 DNA reads TGTGCCAGCAGTTACGTCCAGGGGGCTCCTGGCTACACCTTC.

The table lists this clonotype with many counts. The chain links TRBV27 to TRBJ1-2; 10 bases align to TRBD1. The CDR3 has 17 residues. The germline V gene encodes CDR1 MNHEY and CDR2 SMNVEV (reference sequence). The J segment lost 2 bases and the V segment lost 6 bases, leaving 12 bases of the junction unmatched. The CDR3, as DNA: TGTGCCAGCAGCGACGGGACAGGGGAGGGAGTGAACTATGGCTACACCTTC. This codes for CASSDGTGEGVNYGYTF.

The chain uses TRBV7-9 and TRBJ2-7; the D gene is possibly TRBD2 (6 bases). Germline CDR1 and CDR2: SEHNR and FQNEAQ (reference sequence). This CDR3 has 15 amino acids. Deletions cut 4 bases from V and 3 bases from J, with 16 bases between. The CDR3 protein is CASSSTPGGDYEQYF. The CDR3 nucleotides are TGTGCCAGCAGCTCGACCCCCGGGGGAGACTACGAGCAGTACTTC.

The gene calls are TRBV7-9 and TRBJ2-4, with D perhaps TRBD1 (5 bases). Trimming shortened V by 5 bases and J by 2 bases, and 10 bases separated the two germline ends. Germline V gene sequence: CDR1 SEHNR, CDR2 FQNEAQ (reference sequence). The CDR3 spans 14 residues. CDR3 region: CASSGAQTKNIQYF. The CDR3 DNA reads as TGTGCCAGCAGCGGGGCTCAGACCAAAAACATTCAGTACTTC. The whole variable domain, filled in from reference TRBV7-9 and TRBJ2-4, reads DTGVSQNPRHKITKRGQNVTFRCDPISEHNRLYWYRQTLGQGPEFLTYFQNEAQLEKSRLLSDRFSAERPKGSFSTLEIQRTEQGDSAMYLCASSGAQTKNIQYFGAGTRLSVL.

V is TRBV20-1 and J is TRBJ2-7; no reliable D call. This CDR3 comprises 13 residues. CDR1 and CDR2 (germline): DFQATT, SNEGSKA (reference sequence). Between the trimmed V and J ends, which lost 1 base and 2 bases, there was a span of 9 bases. CDR3 sequence reads: CSARGWPPYEQYF. The CDR3 DNA follows: TGCAGTGCTAGAGGGTGGCCGCCCTACGAGCAGTACTTC.

This clonotype was seen more than once but under ten times. This rearrangement joins TRBV12-3 or TRBV12-4 to TRBJ2-3; D not certain. V lost 4 bases and J lost 3, with 8 bases in between. The CDR3 consists of 13 residues. CDR3 coding DNA: TGTGCCAGCAGTTCCATAGTTACAGATACGCAGTATTTT. It is translated as CASSSIVTDTQYF.

This clonotype was detected only a few times. V and J are TRBV7-6 and TRBJ2-7; 9 bases line up with TRBD1. The CDR3 is 16 amino acids. Germline V gene sequence: CDR1 SGHVS, CDR2 FNYEAQ. With 1 base clipped from V and 1 base from J, the junction kept 5 bases outside the gene matches. This CDR3 is CASSLGAGQGSYEQYF. CDR3 nucleotide sequence: TGTGCCAGCAGCTTAGGAGCGGGACAGGGATCCTACGAGCAGTACTTC.

This clonotype was counted at least ten times. The CDR3 DNA follows: TGTGCCAGCAGTTGGGGAGAGACCCAGTACTTC. Its translation: CASSWGETQYF. The genes are TRBV7-8 and TRBJ2-5; D not resolved. CDR3 length: 11 residues. V was pared by 6 bases and J by 4 bases, with 6 bases between. Germline lookup yields CDR1 SGHVS and CDR2 FQNEAQ. The whole variable domain, filled in from reference TRBV7-8 and TRBJ2-5, reads GAGVSQSPRYKVAKRGQDVALRCDPISGHVSLFWYQQALGQGPEFLTYFQNEAQLDKSGLPSDRFFAERPEGSVSTLKIQRTQQEDSAVYLCASSWGETQYFGPGTRLLVL.

The table lists this clonotype with a few counts. The chain uses TRBV6-5 and TRBJ2-7; a weak D match, TRBD2 (5 bases). Trimming removed 5 bases at V and 4 bases at J, with 12 bases between. Per germline, CDR1 MNHEY and CDR2 SVGAGI. The CDR3 has 13 amino acids. The CDR3 DNA reads TGTGCCAGCAGTGGAGACGGGGAGTACGAGCAGTACTTC. As protein: CASSGDGEYEQYF.

V and J are TRBV28 and TRBJ2-7; 10 nucleotides match TRBD1. V lost 8 bases to trimming and J lost 3 bases; unmatched junction nucleotides: 1. CDR3 length equals 12 residues. Germline loops: CDR1 MDHEN, CDR2 SYDVKM. The CDR3 sequence: CASRDRGYEQYF. The CDR3 region has the DNA TGTGCCAGCCGGGACAGGGGCTACGAGCAGTACTTC. Variable domain in full (rest from reference TRBV28 and TRBJ2-7): DVKVTQSSRYLVKRTGEKVFLECVQDMDHENMFWYRQDPGLGLRLIYFSYDVKMKEKGDIPEGYSVSREKKERFSLILESASTNQTSMYLCASRDRGYEQYFGPGTRLTVT.

The chain recombines TRBV19 with TRBJ1-2; the D gene is possibly TRBD1 (5 bases). Trimming shortened V by 5 bases and J by 6 bases, and 16 bases separated the two germline ends. Germline lookup yields CDR1 LNHDA and CDR2 SQIVND (reference sequence). The length of the CDR3 is 14 residues. The CDR3 reads CASSAMGPSDGYTF. CDR3 coding DNA: TGTGCCAGTAGTGCTATGGGACCGAGCGATGGCTACACCTTC.

Only a few counts were recorded for this clonotype. This chain links TRBV5-8 with TRBJ1-5; D is ambiguous. This CDR3 has 15 residues. V was trimmed by 3 bases and J by 0 bases, leaving 10 bases between them. The germline V gene has CDR1 SGHTS and CDR2 YDEGEE. The chain's CDR3 is CASSYSDYSNQPQHF. The CDR3 coding sequence is TGTGCCAGCAGCTACAGTGATTATAGCAATCAGCCCCAGCATTTT.

This clonotype was counted ten times or more. This rearrangement joins TRBV7-8 to TRBJ1-1; a weak D match, TRBD1 (6 bases). Per the germline V gene, CDR1 is SGHVS and CDR2 is FQNEAQ. Trimming shortened V by 4 bases and J by 4 bases, and 13 bases separated the two germline ends. This CDR3 comprises 14 residues. The CDR3 reads CASSWGARGTEAFF. The CDR3 DNA follows: TGTGCCAGCAGCTGGGGAGCCAGGGGCACTGAAGCTTTCTTT.

Turning to this clonotype: At one boundary the junction diverges from the germline segment, which might be a read error. V and J are TRBV27 and TRBJ2-5, with D perhaps being TRBD1 or TRBD2 (6 bases each). The CDR3 length is 15 residues. CDR1 MNHEY and CDR2 SMNVEV come from the germline V gene (reference sequence). The CDR3 region is CASSLGGGSQETQHF. The CDR3, as DNA: TGTGCCAGCAGTTTAGGAGGGGGGAGCCAAGAGACCCAGCACTTC.

This clonotype was counted a few times. The genes are TRBV19 and TRBJ2-2, with 15 positions matching TRBD2. In germline, CDR1 is LNHDA, CDR2 SQIVND (reference sequence). The CDR3 is made up of 17 amino acids. V shed 8 bases, J shed 4 bases, and the junction held 8 bases outside the gene matches. This chain's CDR3 is CASLGLAGGWATGELFF. The CDR3 DNA is TGTGCCAGTCTGGGACTAGCGGGGGGCTGGGCCACCGGGGAGCTGTTTTTT.

The V call is TRBV6-5, the J call TRBJ2-7; D uncertain. Germline values: CDR1 MNHEY, CDR2 SVGAGI. The CDR3 is made up of 12 amino acids. Trimming removed 2 bases from V and 3 bases from J, with 5 bases in between. The CDR3 loop is CASSYGNYEQYF. The CDR3, as DNA: TGTGCCAGCAGTTACGGCAACTACGAGCAGTACTTC.

There are a few counts of this clonotype. The chain carries TRBV7-8 and TRBJ1-1; weak D call: TRBD1 (5 bases). Trimming cost V 8 bases and J 6 bases, with 13 bases left between them. The CDR3 runs 12 residues. Germline CDR1 is SGHVS and CDR2 is FQNEAQ. The CDR3 coding sequence is TGTGCCAGCGGCCAGGGTGGAGCTGAAGCTTTCTTT. This codes for CASGQGGAEAFF.

This clonotype was counted a few times. This rearrangement joins TRBV9 to TRBJ2-1; 10 nucleotides agree with TRBD1. V lost 3 bases to trimming and J lost 7 bases; unmatched junction nucleotides: 7. Germline V gene lookup returns CDR1 SGDLS and CDR2 YYNGEE. The CDR3 contains 15 residues. CDR3 in DNA: TGTGCCAGCAGCGGTTGGACAGGGGGGGGTAATGAGCAGTTCTTC. It translates to CASSGWTGGGNEQFF. Full variable domain (rest looked up from reference TRBV9 and TRBJ2-1): DSGVTQTPKHLITATGQRVTLRCSPRSGDLSVYWYQQSLDQGLQFLIQYYNGEERAKGNILERFSAQQFPDLHSELNLSSLELGDSALYFCASSGWTGGGNEQFFGPGTRLTVL.

In this sample, this clonotype turned up many times. The CDR3 spells CASSLLALSLTGMISGNTIYF. The CDR3 region has the DNA TGTGCCAGCAGCTTACTCGCCCTCAGCTTGACAGGGATGATCTCTGGAAACACCATATATTTT. This chain connects TRBV7-9 to TRBJ1-3; the match to TRBD1 covers 7 bases. Germline V CDR1 and CDR2: SEHNR, FQNEAQ (reference sequence). The V gene end was trimmed by 2 bases and the J gene end by 0 bases; junction bases not matched to a gene: 19. The CDR3 covers 21 residues.

This clonotype was counted only a few times. V and J are TRBV4-1 and TRBJ1-5; no definite D call. The V gene's germline CDR1 is MGHRA and CDR2 YSYEKL. The CDR3 loop spans 14 amino acids. The ends were cut back, 0 bases at V and 9 bases at J, with 12 bases in the middle. CDR3 protein: CASSQDSAPWPQHF. The CDR3 DNA sequence: TGCGCCAGCAGCCAAGATTCGGCTCCCTGGCCCCAGCATTTT.

V gene TRBV15 combines with J gene TRBJ2-3; 7 bases are a match to TRBD1. The germline V gene encodes CDR1 LNHNV and CDR2 YYDKDF (reference sequence). This CDR3 has 17 amino acids. The trim removed 0 bases at V and 2 bases at J, leaving 8 bases unmatched. The CDR3 nucleotides are TGTGCCACCAGCAGAGAAGGCAACAGGGGAGCCACAGATACGCAGTATTTT. This translates into CATSREGNRGATDTQYF.

The chain couples TRBV10-2 to TRBJ2-1, with 9 nucleotides matching TRBD2. V gave up 2 bases and J gave up 8 bases; unmatched junction bases: 4. Germline V gives CDR1 WSHSY, CDR2 SAAADI. The CDR3 extends over 14 amino acids. The CDR3 DNA sequence: TGCGCCAGCAGTGAGATAGGGACTAGCCATGAGCAGTTCTTC. It is translated as CASSEIGTSHEQFF.

The chain couples TRBV11-2 to TRBJ1-6, with unresolved D. V lost 1 base and J 8 bases, leaving 9 bases between the germline ends. The CDR3 extends over 14 amino acids. CDR1 and CDR2 (germline): SGHAT, FQNNGV. CDR3 region: CASSLATRYSPLHF. CDR3 coding DNA: TGTGCCAGCAGCTTAGCGACAAGGTATTCACCCCTCCACTTT.